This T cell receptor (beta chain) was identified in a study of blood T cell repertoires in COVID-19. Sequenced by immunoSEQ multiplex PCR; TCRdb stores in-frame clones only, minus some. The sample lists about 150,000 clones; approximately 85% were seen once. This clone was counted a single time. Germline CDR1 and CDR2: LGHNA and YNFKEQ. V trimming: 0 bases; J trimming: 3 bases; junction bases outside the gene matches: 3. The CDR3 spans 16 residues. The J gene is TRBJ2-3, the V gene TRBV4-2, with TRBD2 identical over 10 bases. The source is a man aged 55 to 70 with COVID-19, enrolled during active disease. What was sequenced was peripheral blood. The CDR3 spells CASSQEAGGPTDTQYF. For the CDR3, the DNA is TGTGCCAGCAGCCAAGAAGCGGGGGGGCCGACAGATACGCAGTATTTT.